This is a list of T cell receptor beta chains from one sample in a study of T cell repertoires in cytomegalovirus infection. TCRdb called the reads again in MiXCR, with one record for every CDR3 protein. Of approximately 550,000 distinct CDR3 sequences in the sample, about 15% were seen once. The sample taken for sequencing was CD8+ T cells from PBMCs. These receptors all come from a human donor in good health (CMV status not recorded). Some clones in this sample may be carry-over from other donors' samples. Both conserved end residues are part of each CDR3. The order of the fields is J gene, V gene, CDR3 protein.

j_gene: TRBJ2-1
v_gene: TRBV6-1
CDR3aa: CASSGSARGGGSGRASYNEQFF

j_gene: TRBJ2-7
v_gene: TRBV28
CDR3aa: CASSPNNHEQYF

j_gene: TRBJ2-3
v_gene: TRBV7-9
CDR3aa: CASSLGGGALRFADTQYF

j_gene: TRBJ1-1
v_gene: TRBV6-6
CDR3aa: CASEFLAQGATEAFF

j_gene: TRBJ2-2
v_gene: TRBV19
CDR3aa: CASSIREQNTGELFF

j_gene: TRBJ2-1
v_gene: TRBV7-6
CDR3aa: CASSLSGGTAYNEQFF

j_gene: TRBJ2-1
v_gene: TRBV7-2
CDR3aa: CASSQVPGAGNEQFF

j_gene: TRBJ2-7
v_gene: TRBV29-1
CDR3aa: CSVSLATASSYEQYF

j_gene: TRBJ2-3
v_gene: TRBV6-1
CDR3aa: CASSTTAGVFTDTQYF

j_gene: TRBJ2-2
v_gene: TRBV19
CDR3aa: CASSTAERGTGELFF

j_gene: TRBJ2-3
v_gene: TRBV27
CDR3aa: CASSGRGRGTDTQYF

j_gene: TRBJ1-2
v_gene: TRBV9
CDR3aa: CASSGLGTGGDDGYTF

j_gene: TRBJ1-1
v_gene: TRBV6-1
CDR3aa: CASSEEMNTEAFF

j_gene: TRBJ2-3
v_gene: TRBV4-1
CDR3aa: CASSRRSTDTQYF

j_gene: TRBJ1-5
v_gene: TRBV18
CDR3aa: CASSPRGRTSDNQPQHF

j_gene: TRBJ1-5
v_gene: TRBV20-1
CDR3aa: CSARGPDGSNQPQHF